Each of the 18 T cell receptor beta chains below was sequenced from the same sample in a study of blood T cell repertoires in COVID-19. Profiling relied on immunoSEQ multiplex PCR, and the TCRdb table lists in-frame clones only, not all of them. The profile shows under 200,000 clones, 75% to 90% of them singletons. The sample taken for sequencing was peripheral blood. These TCRs come from a woman aged 55-69 years with acute or convalescent COVID-19.

This chain links TRBV30 with TRBJ1-2; no definite D call. This CDR3 spans 15 amino acids. CDR1 is GTSNPN and CDR2 is SVGIG in the germline V gene (reference sequence). V lost 5 bases, J lost 0 bases, and 16 bases lay in between. The CDR3 region is CAWAFTRLANYGYTF. CDR3 sequence (DNA): TGTGCCTGGGCCTTTACCAGGTTGGCTAACTATGGCTACACCTTC.

The V call is TRBV11-2, the J call TRBJ1-2, with D possibly matching TRBD1 (5 bases). The CDR3 loop spans 14 amino acids. Germline assignment: CDR1 SGHAT and CDR2 FQNNGV. The V end lost 8 bases, the J end lost 2 bases, and 15 bases lay between the germline ends. In nucleotides, the CDR3 is TGTGCCAGCCACCGACTGGGGGGGAACTATGGCTACACCTTC. This codes for CASHRLGGNYGYTF.

Only a few counts were recorded for this clone. This chain connects TRBV7-2 to TRBJ1-2, with 9 bases fitting TRBD1. V was pared by 7 bases and J by 2 bases, with 14 bases of the junction left unmatched. The CDR3 has 17 amino acids. In germline, CDR1 is SGHTA, CDR2 FQGNSA. CDR3 sequence: CASTVGTGNVGNYGYTF. CDR3 nucleotides: TGTGCCAGCACCGTAGGGACAGGGAATGTGGGGAACTATGGCTACACCTTC.

The chain employs TRBV5-1 and TRBJ2-1; 8 bases match TRBD1. Looked up from germline, CDR1 is SGHRS and CDR2 is YFSETQ. The CDR3 totals 16 residues. V trimming: 0 bases; J trimming: 0 bases; junction bases outside the gene matches: 2. The CDR3 DNA follows: TGCGCCAGCAGCTTGGGACAGGGGCGCTCCTACAATGAGCAGTTCTTC. Its protein product is CASSLGQGRSYNEQFF.

The V call is TRBV5-4, the J call TRBJ1-1, with D possibly matching TRBD1 (5 bases). This CDR3 is built from 15 residues. Germline CDR1 SGHNT, CDR2 YYREEE (reference sequence). The V end was cut by 2 bases, the J end by 2 bases, with 13 bases between. For the CDR3, the DNA is TGTGCCAGCAGCTTCCGTCGGGGGAGTAACACTGAAGCTTTCTTT. Translation: CASSFRRGSNTEAFF.

The chain combines TRBV6-2 or TRBV6-3 with TRBJ2-5, with D unclear. The CDR3 length is 14 residues. Trimming took 5 bases from V and 1 from J, leaving 11 bases between them. From germline, CDR1 is MNHEY and CDR2 SVGEGT. DNA of the CDR3: TGTGCCAGCAGTGCCACACCTCCCCAAGAGACCCAGTACTTC. Encoded protein: CASSATPPQETQYF.

This clone has just one count. The J gene is TRBJ2-2, the V gene TRBV6-4, with TRBD2 identical over 8 bases. CDR1 and CDR2 (germline): MRHNA, SNTAGT. The V gene end was trimmed by 5 bases and the J gene end by 3 bases; junction bases not matched to a gene: 8. The CDR3 covers 16 residues. The CDR3 loop reads CASSFNRGGHTGELFF. The CDR3 DNA follows: TGTGCCAGCAGTTTTAACCGGGGGGGCCACACCGGGGAGCTGTTTTTT.

This clone was counted only a few times. J is TRBJ1-3 and V is TRBV6-2 or TRBV6-3; D not certain. CDR3 length: 14 amino acids. V lost 2 bases and J lost 4, with 9 bases in between. The germline CDR1 and CDR2 sequences are MNHEY and SVGEGT. Here the CDR3 reads CASSYAGNGNTIYF. CDR3 nucleotides: TGTGCCAGCAGTTACGCGGGGAACGGAAACACCATATATTTT.

The chain recombines TRBV5-8 with TRBJ1-2; TRBD1 is a possible D gene (6 bases). CDR3 length: 17 amino acids. Germline lookup yields CDR1 SGHTS and CDR2 YDEGEE. V was clipped by 1 base and J by 5 bases, with 21 bases between them. Here the CDR3 reads CASSLTGISSYSYGYTF. The CDR3 nucleotides read TGTGCCAGCAGCTTGACAGGGATCTCTTCATATTCATATGGCTACACCTTC.

This chain joins TRBV7-8 and TRBJ2-3; 9 nucleotides agree with TRBD2. Per germline, CDR1 SGHVS and CDR2 FQNEAQ. CDR3 length equals 17 residues. After removal of 1 base from V and 4 bases from J, the junction contained 9 bases not matched to a gene. The CDR3 sequence: CASSLGVVSSGADTQYF. The CDR3, as DNA: TGTGCCAGCAGCTTAGGGGTTGTGTCTAGCGGGGCAGATACGCAGTATTTT.

This chain joins TRBV6-5 and TRBJ2-7; 8 bases align to TRBD1. The CDR3 is made up of 15 amino acids. The V segment lost 2 bases and the J segment 4 bases; nucleotides outside the gene matches: 7. CDR1 MNHEY and CDR2 SVGAGI come from the germline V gene. The DNA for the CDR3 is TGTGCCAGCAGTTACAGGTGGGACAGGCTTTACGAGCAGTACTTC. This gives the protein CASSYRWDRLYEQYF.

The chain combines TRBV10-3 with TRBJ1-6, with a possible D match to TRBD1 (6 bases). Trimming cost V 2 bases and J 7 bases, with 12 bases left between them. Germline V gene sequence: CDR1 ENHRY, CDR2 SYGVKD. The CDR3 is made up of 15 amino acids. The chain's CDR3 is CAISERGARNSPLHF. DNA of the CDR3: TGTGCCATCAGTGAGCGGGGGGCGAGGAATTCACCCCTCCACTTT.

This chain links TRBV24-1 with TRBJ1-5, with D possibly being TRBD1 (6 bases). The length of the CDR3 is 17 residues. Trimming left V 4 bases short and J 0 bases short, with 15 bases between. The germline CDR1 and CDR2 sequences are KGHDR and SFDVKD. The CDR3 DNA reads TGTGCCACCAGTGAGACACAGGGTTACGATAGCAATCAGCCCCAGCATTTT. It specifies CATSETQGYDSNQPQHF.

The rearrangement uses TRBV6-2 or TRBV6-3 and TRBJ2-7; D possibly corresponds to TRBD2 (6 bases). CDR1 and CDR2 (germline): MNHEY, SVGEGT. Trimming removed 2 bases from V and 2 bases from J, with 10 bases in between. This CDR3 is 14 amino acids long. The CDR3 DNA reads TGTGCCAGCAGTTACACCTGGGAGGCCTACGAGCAGTACTTC. Translating gives CASSYTWEAYEQYF.

The CDR3 nucleotides read TGTGCCAGCAGTTTAGGCGGCGAAGCACCCCTCCACTTT. This sequence encodes CASSLGGEAPLHF. The V and J genes are TRBV12-3 or TRBV12-4 and TRBJ1-6; D is ambiguous. V was clipped by 1 base and J by 11 bases, with 9 bases between them. The CDR3 spans 13 residues.

This sequence joins TRBV24-1 and TRBJ1-2, with D possibly TRBD1 on 5 matching bases. Germline V gene data show CDR1 as KGHDR and CDR2 as SFDVKD. Deletions cut 4 bases from V and 1 base from J, with 9 bases between. The CDR3 runs to 14 residues. As DNA, the CDR3 is TGTGCCACCAGTGACTCGACAGATAACTATGGCTACACCTTC. Translation gives CATSDSTDNYGYTF.

This clone was observed a single time. The rearrangement uses TRBV21-1 and TRBJ1-1; the D call in the table, TRBD1, was not verified against the DNA. TRBV21-1 is recorded as a pseudogene. This CDR3 spans 14 amino acids. In DNA, the CDR3 is TGTGCCAGCAGCAAGGGGCAGGGAATTGCTGAAGCTTTCTTT. Translated: CASSKGQGIAEAFF.

This chain connects TRBV6-2 or TRBV6-3 to TRBJ1-1; the D gene is possibly TRBD1 (5 bases). Germline CDR1 and CDR2: MNHEY and SVGEGT. The CDR3 has 15 amino acids. Between the trimmed V and J ends, which lost 0 bases and 0 bases, there was a span of 8 bases. The CDR3 nucleotides read TGTGCCAGCAGTTACTCGCGGACAATGAACACTGAAGCTTTCTTT. It is translated as CASSYSRTMNTEAFF.